Shown below are 19 T cell receptor beta chains from a single sample sequenced in a study of blood T cell repertoires in COVID-19. Libraries were prepared by immunoSEQ multiplex PCR; TCRdb keeps only in-frame clonotypes and omits some of them. The table lists under 300,000 clones, roughly four fifths of them singletons. Sequencing used peripheral blood. The source of these receptors is a man aged 30 to 45 who had recovered from COVID-19.

This chain links TRBV9 with TRBJ2-3, with 8 positions matching TRBD2. Germline V gives CDR1 SGDLS, CDR2 YYNGEE. Trimming took 0 bases from V and 1 from J; bases not matched to a gene: 4. This CDR3 comprises 16 residues. The CDR3 is CASSVEISGGTDTQYF. CDR3 bases: TGTGCCAGCAGCGTAGAGATTAGCGGGGGCACAGATACGCAGTATTTT. Using reference TRBV9 and TRBJ2-3 for the parts outside the CDR3, the full variable domain is DSGVTQTPKHLITATGQRVTLRCSPRSGDLSVYWYQQSLDQGLQFLIQYYNGEERAKGNILERFSAQQFPDLHSELNLSSLELGDSALYFCASSVEISGGTDTQYFGPGTRLTVL.

The sample holds one count of this clone. This CDR3 reads CASSPMGGSYNEQFF. In DNA, the CDR3 is TGTGCCAGCAGCCCCATGGGGGGCTCCTACAATGAGCAGTTCTTC. The rearrangement joins TRBV7-3 to TRBJ2-1, with D maybe TRBD2 (6 bases). Per the germline V gene, CDR1 is SGHTA and CDR2 is FQGTGA. Trimming took 5 bases from V and 0 from J, leaving 11 bases between them. The CDR3 runs 15 residues.

The V call is TRBV18, the J call TRBJ1-3; D is unclear. Germline lookup yields CDR1 KGHSH and CDR2 LQKENI. Trimming took 3 bases from V and 9 from J, leaving 6 bases between them. This CDR3 region has 11 residues. CDR3 region: CASSPGSTIYF. The DNA for the CDR3 is TGTGCCAGCTCACCGGGGAGCACCATATATTTT.

A few counts support this clone. The rearrangement joins TRBV3-1 (or the pseudogene TRBV3-2) to TRBJ1-3; 9 bases match TRBD1. V was pared by 4 bases and J by 8 bases, with 15 bases of the junction left unmatched. CDR1 and CDR2 (germline): LGHDT, YNNKEL (reference sequence). The CDR3 totals 17 residues. For the CDR3, the DNA is TGTGCCAGCAGCCTTTCGGGACAGGGCGTTTCGATCGACACCATATATTTT. Amino acid sequence: CASSLSGQGVSIDTIYF.

The gene calls are TRBV7-8 and TRBJ1-2, with D unresolved. Germline CDR1 reads SGHVS; CDR2 reads FQNEAQ. CDR3 length: 12 amino acids. The V gene lost 3 bases and the J gene lost 3 bases, with 5 bases spanning the gap. CDR3 in DNA: TGTGCCAGCAGCTTTATAGACTATGGCTACACCTTC. Translating it yields CASSFIDYGYTF.

J is TRBJ2-3 and V is TRBV9; tentatively, D is TRBD1 (5 bases). Trimming stripped 7 bases from V and 2 bases from J, with 11 bases between. Germline-derived CDR1 and CDR2 are SGDLS and YYNGEE. This CDR3 spans 13 amino acids. The CDR3 loop reads CASGQGTTDTQYF. CDR3 sequence (DNA): TGTGCCAGCGGCCAGGGCACCACAGATACGCAGTATTTT.

V and J are TRBV4-1 and TRBJ1-1, with TRBD1 identical over 7 bases. Germline trimming cut 4 bases from V and 1 base from J; bases unmatched to any gene: 6. CDR1 MGHRA and CDR2 YSYEKL come from the germline V gene. The CDR3 loop spans 15 amino acids. This CDR3 reads CASSRPDRQNTEAFF. DNA for the CDR3: TGCGCCAGCAGCCGCCCGGACAGGCAGAACACTGAAGCTTTCTTT.

This rearrangement joins TRBV10-1 to TRBJ2-1; TRBD1 agrees at 10 bases. V dropped 6 bases and J dropped 7; count of bases not matched to a gene: 9. The CDR3 spans 15 residues. Per the germline V gene, CDR1 is WNHNN and CDR2 is SYGVQD (reference sequence). For the CDR3, the DNA is TGCGCCAGCAGCAGCGGGACAGGGGCGAGGAATGAGCAGTTCTTC. Translation: CASSSGTGARNEQFF.

The J gene is TRBJ2-2, the V gene TRBV5-1; TRBD1 might be the D (6 bases). Germline V gene lookup returns CDR1 SGHRS and CDR2 YFSETQ. This CDR3 has 14 amino acids. Between the trimmed V and J ends, which lost 1 base and 5 bases, there was a span of 9 bases. The chain's CDR3 is CASSLPGQTGELFF. The DNA for the CDR3 is TGCGCCAGCAGCTTGCCCGGACAGACCGGGGAGCTGTTTTTT. The full variable domain, in which reference TRBV5-1 and TRBJ2-2 provide the parts outside the CDR3, is KAGVTQTPRYLIKTRGQQVTLSCSPISGHRSVSWYQQTPGQGLQFLFEYFSETQRNKGNFPGRFSGRQFSNSRSEMNVSTLELGDSALYLCASSLPGQTGELFFGEGSRLTVL.

In DNA, the CDR3 is TGTGCCAGCAGTGAAATGAGCCTTACCACGTCCGAGCAGTACTTC. Amino acid sequence: CASSEMSLTTSEQYF. V is TRBV6-1 and J is TRBJ2-7; D call uncertain. CDR1 MNHNS and CDR2 SASEGT come from the germline V gene. V was pared by 2 bases and J by 6 bases, with 17 bases between. This CDR3 region has 15 residues.

The chain is built from TRBV29-1 and TRBJ1-4, with D hard to call. Germline CDR1 reads SQVTM; CDR2 reads ANQGSEA. V shed 4 bases and J shed 7 bases, with 10 bases lying between them. This CDR3 has 12 residues. The CDR3 here is CSVGAGSEKLFF. CDR3 bases: TGCAGCGTTGGGGCAGGATCTGAAAAACTGTTTTTT.

This rearrangement joins TRBV6-1 to TRBJ2-1; D unclear. Between the trimmed V and J ends, which lost 2 bases and 8 bases, there was a span of 10 bases. Germline CDR1 reads MNHNS; CDR2 reads SASEGT. This CDR3 contains 13 residues. CDR3 sequence (DNA): TGTGCCAGCAGTGAACCCCCAGAGGATGAGCAGTTCTTC. Its protein is CASSEPPEDEQFF.

This chain joins TRBV7-7 and TRBJ2-1; 9 nucleotides line up with TRBD2. Germline trimming cut 4 bases from V and 10 bases from J; bases unmatched to any gene: 8. CDR3 length: 14 residues. Germline-derived CDR1 and CDR2 are SSHAT and FNYEAQ (reference sequence). CDR3 region: CASSSGGGAGEQFF. The DNA of the CDR3 is TGTGCCAGCAGCTCAGGCGGGGGGGCCGGGGAGCAGTTCTTC. Full variable domain (missing parts from reference TRBV7-7 and TRBJ2-1): GAGVSQSPRYKVTKRGQDVTLRCDPISSHATLYWYQQALGQGPEFLTYFNYEAQPDKSGLPSDRFSAERPEGSISTLTIQRTEQRDSAMYRCASSSGGGAGEQFFGPGTRLTVL.

CDR3 nucleotides: TGCGCCAGCAGCCCGGCAGGGGGGTTCGGCGATCAGCCCCAGCATTTT. It yields the protein CASSPAGGFGDQPQHF. The chain recombines TRBV4-1 with TRBJ1-5; TRBD1 aligns across 7 bases. The CDR3 runs to 16 residues. V gave up 4 bases and J gave up 5 bases; unmatched junction bases: 11. From germline, CDR1 is MGHRA and CDR2 YSYEKL.

The CDR3 DNA reads as TGTGCCAGTACTGGACAGACCTCTGGGGCCAACGTCCTGACTTTC. This gives the protein CASTGQTSGANVLTF. The chain links TRBV19 to TRBJ2-6; weak D call: TRBD1 (6 bases). V was cut by 7 bases and J by 0 bases, with 10 bases left in between. Germline V lookup: CDR1 LNHDA, CDR2 SQIVND (reference sequence). The CDR3 covers 15 residues.

A few counts support this clone. The V gene is TRBV2, the J gene TRBJ2-1, with 7 bases that match TRBD2. CDR1 is SNHLY, CDR2 FYNNEI, per germline. The ends lost 11 bases at V and 4 bases at J; junction bases unmatched: 20. This CDR3 comprises 17 residues. CDR3 sequence: CAVPGGREPVGYNEQFF. The CDR3 coding sequence is TGTGCCGTGCCGGGAGGCCGGGAGCCGGTCGGTTACAATGAGCAGTTCTTC.

The CDR3: CASSVPHLGGSEQFF. Written as DNA, the CDR3 is TGTGCCAGCAGCGTACCGCACTTGGGGGGGAGCGAGCAGTTCTTC. V gene TRBV7-9 combines with J gene TRBJ2-1, with TRBD2 matching 7 bases. CDR1 is SEHNR and CDR2 is FQNEAQ in the germline V gene (reference sequence). V lost 5 bases and J lost 10; bases outside the gene matches: 14. The CDR3 spans 15 residues.

This chain uses TRBV19 with TRBJ2-1; a possible D gene is TRBD2 (7 bases). The germline V gene has CDR1 LNHDA and CDR2 SQIVND (reference sequence). V lost 2 bases and J 7 bases, leaving 18 bases between the germline ends. The CDR3 covers 16 residues. CDR3 sequence: CASSILGGAGRNEQFF. The CDR3 DNA is TGTGCCAGTAGTATACTAGGGGGGGCAGGGAGGAATGAGCAGTTCTTC.

This clone was seen once. This chain links TRBV12-3 or TRBV12-4 with TRBJ2-1; D is uncertain. V shed 0 bases and J shed 7 bases, with 4 bases lying between them. This CDR3 is 12 amino acids long. This chain's CDR3 is CASSLAPNEQFF. In DNA, the CDR3 is TGTGCCAGCAGTTTAGCCCCGAATGAGCAGTTCTTC.